The source of this T cell receptor (beta chain) is a study of cytomegalovirus exposure and HLA in healthy donors. Points from the study as a whole: On later analysis, the bulk of CMV-associated TCR beta chains appeared to be HLA-restricted. Analysis performed later found more than 15,000 TCR beta sequences associated with HLA alleles at 0.05 false discovery rate. Reports showed the classifier diagnosing cytomegalovirus status with high specificity and sensitivity.

About this clone: Its cognate antigen is unknown.

Donors in the study were healthy people who gave bone marrow. V lost 0 bases and J lost 5, with 16 bases in between. Germline V gene data show CDR1 as GTSNPN and CDR2 as SVGIG (reference sequence). This CDR3 contains 15 residues. With 60 Vbeta and 13 Jbeta primers, the PCR was carried out. Profiled with immunoSEQ multiplex PCR; TCRdb holds only in-frame clones, not every one. The profile shows approximately 160,000 clones, 60% to 85% of them singletons. This TCR came from a male donor in good health and CMV-seropositive. Sequencing was performed on PBMCs. V usage is TRBV30 and J usage is TRBJ1-2, with D hard to call. The CDR3 sequence: CAWSVRFGVGYGYTF. CDR3 nucleotide sequence: TGTGCCTGGAGTGTACGATTCGGGGTGGGGTATGGCTACACCTTC. Supplemented by reference TRBV30 and TRBJ1-2, the full variable domain reads SQTIHQWPATLVQPVGSPLSLECTVEGTSNPNLYWYRQAAGRGLQLLFYSVGIGQISSEVPQNLSASRPQDRQFILSSKKLLLSDSGFYLCAWSVRFGVGYGYTFGSGTRLTVV.